The 20 T cell receptor beta chains below come from one sample, sequenced in a study of T cells after yellow fever vaccination. TCRdb fed the 5' RACE reads into MiXCR, producing one record per CDR3 protein. The sample comprises about 360,000 distinct CDR3 sequences, under 7.5% of which are singletons, and 15% rests with the top ten. The sample was PBMCs, taken 5 days after the yellow fever booster vaccination. The receptors here all came from a man younger than 40 who received the YFV17D yellow fever vaccine.

In this sample, this clonotype turned up many times. The gene calls are TRBV25-1 and TRBJ2-1; D is perhaps TRBD1 (6 bases). Germline V gives CDR1 MGHDK, CDR2 SYGVNS. V was trimmed by 1 base and J by 8 bases, leaving 9 bases between them. This CDR3 has 13 amino acids. The CDR3 loop is CASSESGVDEQFF. The CDR3 DNA reads as TGTGCCAGCAGTGAATCAGGGGTGGATGAGCAGTTCTTC.

Ten or more counts support this clonotype. The J gene is TRBJ2-3, the V gene TRBV12-3 or TRBV12-4, with 9 bases matching TRBD2. V trimming: 7 bases; J trimming: 5 bases; junction bases outside the gene matches: 7. The length of the CDR3 is 14 residues. The CDR3 nucleotides read TGTGCCAGCATGGCGGGGGGGGCTGGAGATACGCAGTATTTT. Amino acids: CASMAGGAGDTQYF.

This clonotype was recorded many times. The chain recombines TRBV29-1 with TRBJ2-7, with 9 positions matching TRBD1. Losses at the gene ends were 4 bases for V and 3 bases for J; bases not matched to a gene: 4. The CDR3 runs to 13 residues. Germline V gene data show CDR1 as SQVTM and CDR2 as ANQGSEA. As DNA, the CDR3 is TGCAGCGTTGGGGACAGGGTAGGCTACGAGCAGTACTTC. Translating gives CSVGDRVGYEQYF.

This clonotype has at least ten counts. J is TRBJ1-2 and V is TRBV10-3; tentatively, D is TRBD1 (6 bases). The germline CDR1 and CDR2 sequences are ENHRY and SYGVKD. The CDR3 length is 14 residues. V gave up 3 bases and J gave up 2 bases, with 10 bases separating them. The CDR3: CAISDITGNYGYTF. The CDR3 DNA is TGTGCCATCAGTGATATCACAGGGAACTATGGCTACACCTTC.

Of note for this clonotype: This could be a read error, since a much larger clone is one nucleotide away. This chain joins TRBV12-3 or TRBV12-4 and TRBJ2-1; D remains unclear. This CDR3 comprises 12 residues. CDR3 region: CASRPQANVQFF. The CDR3 DNA is TGTGCCAGCAGGCCCCAAGCCAATGTGCAGTTCTTC.

This clonotype came up many times. The rearrangement links TRBV10-2 to TRBJ2-5; unclear D gene. CDR3 length: 15 residues. V lost 0 bases, J lost 1 base, and 9 bases lay in between. Germline CDR1 reads WSHSY; CDR2 reads SAAADI. The CDR3 here is CASSESLATQETQYF. CDR3 coding DNA: TGCGCCAGCAGTGAGTCGTTGGCCACCCAAGAGACCCAGTACTTC.

This clonotype was counted ten times or more. CDR3 loop: CSARDQGFEQYF. CDR3 bases: TGCAGTGCTAGAGATCAGGGTTTCGAGCAGTACTTC. The gene calls are TRBV20-1 and TRBJ2-7; weak D call: TRBD1 (5 bases). The CDR3 spans 12 residues. Germline-derived CDR1 and CDR2 are DFQATT and SNEGSKA (reference sequence). The V end lost 0 bases, the J end lost 6 bases, and 9 bases lay between the germline ends.

The chain links TRBV7-2 to TRBJ2-5, with 7 bases fitting TRBD2. Unmatched junction bases numbered 7, after V lost 5 bases and J lost 4 bases. Germline lookup yields CDR1 SGHTA and CDR2 FQGNSA. CDR3 length equals 14 residues. The DNA for the CDR3 is TGTGCCAGCAGCCGAGCGGGGAGGGGAGAGACCCAGTACTTC. Translating gives CASSRAGRGETQYF.

V and J are TRBV7-2 and TRBJ2-4; 8 bases agree with TRBD2. The CDR3 has 15 residues. V was pared by 5 bases and J by 3 bases, with 6 bases of the junction left unmatched. Germline assignment: CDR1 SGHTA and CDR2 FQGNSA. The CDR3 region has the DNA TGTGCCAGCAGCCTTCCGGGGGGGAGCAAAAACATTCAGTACTTC. This encodes CASSLPGGSKNIQYF.

The chain joins TRBV7-2 to TRBJ2-1; D unclear. Trimming took off 4 bases at V and 9 bases at J, with 7 bases between the two ends. The CDR3 length is 11 residues. CDR1 is SGHTA, CDR2 FQGNSA, per germline. The CDR3, as DNA: TGTGCCAGCAGCTCCTTCGGTGAGCAGTTCTTC. This translates into CASSSFGEQFF.

The chain couples TRBV25-1 to TRBJ2-7; no reliable D call. Trimming shortened V by 2 bases and J by 0 bases, and 5 bases separated the two germline ends. The CDR3 consists of 13 residues. Germline CDR1 MGHDK, CDR2 SYGVNS. The CDR3: CASSEPASYEQYF. The CDR3, as DNA: TGTGCCAGCAGTGAACCTGCCTCCTACGAGCAGTACTTC.

This chain connects TRBV5-1 to TRBJ2-3, with TRBD2 matching over 14 bases. J was trimmed by 8 bases and V by 3 bases; bases with no gene match: 14. CDR1 is SGHRS and CDR2 is YFSETQ in the germline V gene. The CDR3 runs 18 residues. The CDR3 reads CASSWTPRLAGGPSTQYF. Written as DNA, the CDR3 is TGCGCCAGCAGCTGGACACCCCGACTAGCGGGAGGGCCTTCTACGCAGTATTTT.

This clonotype appeared many times. The J gene is TRBJ1-1, the V gene TRBV20-1; D is perhaps TRBD1 (6 bases). Trimming pared 6 bases from V and 1 base from J, leaving 12 bases between. This CDR3 is built from 13 residues. The germline V gene encodes CDR1 DFQATT and CDR2 SNEGSKA (reference sequence). The CDR3 region has the DNA TGCAGTGCAATTTCAGGGGCGAACACTGAAGCTTTCTTT. Its protein is CSAISGANTEAFF.

In its sample, this clonotype was seen a few times. The chain has TRBV6-2 or TRBV6-3 and TRBJ2-5; D unclear. Germline-derived CDR1 and CDR2 are MNHEY and SVGEGT. The CDR3 runs to 12 residues. V lost 5 bases to trimming and J lost 5 bases, with 9 bases between them. The CDR3 sequence: CASSQSMETQYF. The CDR3 DNA reads as TGTGCCAGCAGTCAGTCGATGGAGACCCAGTACTTC.

This clonotype was counted a few times. V gene TRBV6-1 combines with J gene TRBJ1-2, with D hard to call. Germline V gene data show CDR1 as MNHNS and CDR2 as SASEGT. The CDR3 covers 11 residues. V gave up 6 bases and J gave up 6 bases, with 8 bases separating them. Written as DNA, the CDR3 is TGTGCCAGCAGCGTCATGGATGGCTACACCTTC. It codes for CASSVMDGYTF.

This clonotype was counted many times. The chain links TRBV25-1 to TRBJ2-5; 7 bases line up with TRBD1. Germline loops: CDR1 MGHDK, CDR2 SYGVNS. The J segment lost 2 bases and the V segment lost 4 bases, leaving 10 bases of the junction unmatched. The CDR3 spans 16 residues. CDR3 in amino acids: CASSGRDRGSQETQYF. The CDR3 DNA reads TGTGCCAGCAGTGGTCGGGACAGAGGTTCACAAGAGACCCAGTACTTC. Combining the CDR3 with reference TRBV25-1 and TRBJ2-5 gives the whole variable domain EADIYQTPRYLVIGTGKKITLECSQTMGHDKMYWYQQDPGMELHLIHYSYGVNSTEKGDLSSESTVSRIRTEHFPLTLESARPSHTSQYLCASSGRDRGSQETQYFGPGTRLLVL.

Here the CDR3 DNA reads TGTGCCGGATCGTTAGACAGGGCGGGGGAGCAGTACTTC. Protein sequence: CAGSLDRAGEQYF. The chain recombines TRBV7-2 with TRBJ2-7; TRBD1 is a possible D gene (7 bases). Germline-derived CDR1 and CDR2 are SGHTA and FQGNSA. This CDR3 spans 13 amino acids. Trimming left V 11 bases short and J 7 bases short, with 21 bases between.

This clonotype appeared a few times. V usage is TRBV10-3 and J usage is TRBJ1-5, with D maybe TRBD1 (6 bases). V was pared by 4 bases and J by 4 bases, with 8 bases between. Germline CDR1 is ENHRY and CDR2 is SYGVKD. This CDR3 is built from 13 residues. The CDR3 region is CAISGTENQPQHF. In DNA, the CDR3 is TGTGCCATCAGTGGGACAGAGAATCAGCCCCAGCATTTT.

The genes are TRBV20-1 and TRBJ2-1; TRBD1 matches 7 bases. The CDR3 loop spans 15 amino acids. With V trimmed by 0 bases and J by 7 bases, 9 bases remained unmatched. CDR1 DFQATT and CDR2 SNEGSKA come from the germline V gene (reference sequence). The CDR3 bases are TGCAGTGCTAGAGACGGGACCGCCAGGGGGAATGAGCAGTTCTTC. It translates to CSARDGTARGNEQFF.

This clonotype was seen repeatedly, ten times or more. This chain connects TRBV7-2 to TRBJ2-1; TRBD2 matches at 12 bases. The CDR3 consists of 15 residues. Germline trimming cut 10 bases from V and 0 bases from J; bases unmatched to any gene: 4. CDR1 is SGHTA, CDR2 FQGNSA, per germline. The CDR3 region has the DNA TGTGCCATCCCGACTAGCGGGAGCTCCTACAATGAGCAGTTCTTC. Translation: CAIPTSGSSYNEQFF.